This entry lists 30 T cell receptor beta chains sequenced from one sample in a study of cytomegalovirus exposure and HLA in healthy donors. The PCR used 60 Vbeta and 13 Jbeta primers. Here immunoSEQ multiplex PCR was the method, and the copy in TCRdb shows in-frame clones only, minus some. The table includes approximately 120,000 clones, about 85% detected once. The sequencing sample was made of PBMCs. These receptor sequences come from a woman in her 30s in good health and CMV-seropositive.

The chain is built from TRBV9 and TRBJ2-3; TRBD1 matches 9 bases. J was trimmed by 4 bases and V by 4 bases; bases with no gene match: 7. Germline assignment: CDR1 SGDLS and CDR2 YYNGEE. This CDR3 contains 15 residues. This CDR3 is CASSNRGQYSDTQYF. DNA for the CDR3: TGTGCCAGCAGCAACAGGGGGCAGTATTCAGATACGCAGTATTTT.

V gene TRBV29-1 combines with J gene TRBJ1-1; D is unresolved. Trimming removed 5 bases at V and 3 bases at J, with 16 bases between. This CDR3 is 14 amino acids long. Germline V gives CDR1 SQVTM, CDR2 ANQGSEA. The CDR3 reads CSVFGELSDTEAFF. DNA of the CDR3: TGCAGCGTTTTCGGGGAATTGAGTGACACTGAAGCTTTCTTT.

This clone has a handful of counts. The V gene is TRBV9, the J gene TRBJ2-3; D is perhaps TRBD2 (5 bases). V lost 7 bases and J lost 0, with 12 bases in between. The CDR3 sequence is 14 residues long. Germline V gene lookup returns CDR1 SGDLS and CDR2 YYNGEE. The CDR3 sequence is CASGGGSSTDTQYF. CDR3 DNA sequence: TGTGCCAGCGGAGGAGGTTCAAGCACAGATACGCAGTATTTT.

CDR3 DNA sequence: TGCGCCAGCAGCTTGGGGGGGGGCAGGGGCCGACTTGAAGCTTTCTTT. Its translation: CASSLGGGRGRLEAFF. The chain combines TRBV5-1 with TRBJ1-1, with D tentatively TRBD1 (6 bases). Germline V gene data show CDR1 as SGHRS and CDR2 as YFSETQ. Trimming took off 0 bases at V and 7 bases at J, with 19 bases between the two ends. This CDR3 region has 16 residues.

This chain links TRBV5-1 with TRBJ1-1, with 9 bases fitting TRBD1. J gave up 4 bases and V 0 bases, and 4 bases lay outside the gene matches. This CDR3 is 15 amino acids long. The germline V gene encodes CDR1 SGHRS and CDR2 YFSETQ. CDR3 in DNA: TGCGCCAGCAGCTTGGTTGGGACAGGGACCACTGAAGCTTTCTTT. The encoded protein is CASSLVGTGTTEAFF.

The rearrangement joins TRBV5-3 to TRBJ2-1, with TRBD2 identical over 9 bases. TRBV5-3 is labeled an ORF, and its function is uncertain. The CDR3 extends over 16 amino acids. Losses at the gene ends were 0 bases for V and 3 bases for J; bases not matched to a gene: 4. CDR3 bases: TGTGCCAGAAGCTTGGTTAGCGGGGGATTCTACAATGAGCAGTTCTTC. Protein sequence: CARSLVSGGFYNEQFF.

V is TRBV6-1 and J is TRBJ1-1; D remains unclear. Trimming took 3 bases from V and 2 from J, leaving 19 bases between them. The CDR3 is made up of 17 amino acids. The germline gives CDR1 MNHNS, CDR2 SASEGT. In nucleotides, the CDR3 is TGTGCCAGCAGTGACCTGGGGTTTTATGGGAGTAACACTGAAGCTTTCTTT. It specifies CASSDLGFYGSNTEAFF.

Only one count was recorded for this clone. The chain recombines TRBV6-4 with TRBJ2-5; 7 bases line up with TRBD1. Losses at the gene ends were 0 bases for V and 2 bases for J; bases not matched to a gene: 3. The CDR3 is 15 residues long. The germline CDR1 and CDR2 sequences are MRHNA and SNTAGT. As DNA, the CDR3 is TGTGCCAGCAGTGACTCAGGGGGCCAACAAGAGACCCAGTACTTC. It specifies CASSDSGGQQETQYF.

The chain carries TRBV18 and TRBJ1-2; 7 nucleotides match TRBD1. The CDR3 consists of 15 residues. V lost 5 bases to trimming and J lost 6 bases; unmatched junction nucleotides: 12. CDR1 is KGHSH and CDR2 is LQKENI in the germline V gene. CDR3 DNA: TGTGCCAGCTCAGTAACCCAAGGAGGACAGGATGGCTACACCTTC. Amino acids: CASSVTQGGQDGYTF.

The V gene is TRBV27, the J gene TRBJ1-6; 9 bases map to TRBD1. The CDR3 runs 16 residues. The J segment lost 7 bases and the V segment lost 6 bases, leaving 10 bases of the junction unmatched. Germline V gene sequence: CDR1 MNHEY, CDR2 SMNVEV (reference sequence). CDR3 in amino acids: CASRLLGQGLNSPLHF. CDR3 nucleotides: TGTGCCAGCAGACTCTTGGGACAGGGCCTCAATTCACCCCTCCACTTT.

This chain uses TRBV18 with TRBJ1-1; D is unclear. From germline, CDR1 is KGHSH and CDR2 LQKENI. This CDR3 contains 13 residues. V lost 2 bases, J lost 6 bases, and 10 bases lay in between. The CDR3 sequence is CASSPGVGPEAFF. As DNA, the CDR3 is TGTGCCAGCTCACCAGGAGTAGGTCCTGAAGCTTTCTTT.

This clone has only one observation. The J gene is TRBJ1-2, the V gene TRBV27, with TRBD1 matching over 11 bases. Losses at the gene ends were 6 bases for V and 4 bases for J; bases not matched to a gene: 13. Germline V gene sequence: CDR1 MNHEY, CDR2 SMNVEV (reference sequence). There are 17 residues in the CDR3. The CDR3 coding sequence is TGTGCCAGCAGCTCAACCCGACGGGACAGGGGGGGCTATGGCTACACCTTC. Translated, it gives CASSSTRRDRGGYGYTF.

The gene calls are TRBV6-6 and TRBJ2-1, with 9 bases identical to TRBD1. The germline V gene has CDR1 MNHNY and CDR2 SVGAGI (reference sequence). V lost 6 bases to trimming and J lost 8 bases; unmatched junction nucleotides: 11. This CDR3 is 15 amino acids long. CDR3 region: CASSYPGQGLYEQFF. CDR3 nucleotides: TGTGCCAGCAGCTACCCGGGACAGGGACTCTATGAGCAGTTCTTC.

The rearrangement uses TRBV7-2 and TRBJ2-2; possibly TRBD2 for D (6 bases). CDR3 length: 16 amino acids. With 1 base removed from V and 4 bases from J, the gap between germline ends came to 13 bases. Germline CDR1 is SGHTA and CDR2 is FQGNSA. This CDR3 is CASSLGAGLVTGELFF. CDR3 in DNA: TGTGCCAGCAGCTTAGGGGCGGGATTAGTCACCGGGGAGCTGTTTTTT.

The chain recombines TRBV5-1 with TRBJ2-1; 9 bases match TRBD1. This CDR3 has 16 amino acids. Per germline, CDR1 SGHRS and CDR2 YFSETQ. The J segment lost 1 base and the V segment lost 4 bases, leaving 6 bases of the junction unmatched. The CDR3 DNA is TGCGCCAGCAGCCCGGCCGGGACAGGGTCCTACAATGAGCAGTTCTTC. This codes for CASSPAGTGSYNEQFF.

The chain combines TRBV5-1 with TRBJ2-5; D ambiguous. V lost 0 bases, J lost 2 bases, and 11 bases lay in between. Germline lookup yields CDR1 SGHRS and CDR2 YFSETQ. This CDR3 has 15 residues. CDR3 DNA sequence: TGCGCCAGCAGCTTGGGTGGGCGCCTTCAAGAGACCCAGTACTTC. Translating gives CASSLGGRLQETQYF.

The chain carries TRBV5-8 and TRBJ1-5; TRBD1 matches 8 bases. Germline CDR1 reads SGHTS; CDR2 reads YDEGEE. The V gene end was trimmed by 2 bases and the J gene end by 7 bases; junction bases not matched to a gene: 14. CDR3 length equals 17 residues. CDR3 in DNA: TGTGCCAGCAGCTTCGGGGCAGGGGGCCGGTCGGGGCAGCCCCAGCATTTT. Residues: CASSFGAGGRSGQPQHF.

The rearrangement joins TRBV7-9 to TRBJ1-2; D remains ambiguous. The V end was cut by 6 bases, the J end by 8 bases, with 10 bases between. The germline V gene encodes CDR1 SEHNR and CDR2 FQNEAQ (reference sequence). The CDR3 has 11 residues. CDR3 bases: TGTGCCAGCAGTTCCTATTTAGGCTACACCTTC. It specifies CASSSYLGYTF.

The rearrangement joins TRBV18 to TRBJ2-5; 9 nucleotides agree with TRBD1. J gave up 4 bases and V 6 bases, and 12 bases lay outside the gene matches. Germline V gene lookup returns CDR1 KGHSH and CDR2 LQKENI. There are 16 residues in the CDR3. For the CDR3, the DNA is TGTGCCAGCTCCCCCGGGAGACAGGGGGTCGGAGAGACCCAGTACTTC. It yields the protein CASSPGRQGVGETQYF. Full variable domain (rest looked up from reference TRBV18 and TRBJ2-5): NAGVMQNPRHLVRRRGQEARLRCSPMKGHSHVYWYRQLPEEGLKFMVYLQKENIIDESGMPKERFSAEFPKEGPSILRIQQVVRGDSAAYFCASSPGRQGVGETQYFGPGTRLLVL.

CDR3 amino acids: CATSSMDREGQPQHF. The CDR3 DNA is TGTGCCACCAGCAGTATGGACAGGGAGGGCCAGCCCCAGCATTTT. The V gene is TRBV15, the J gene TRBJ1-5; TRBD1 agrees at 8 bases. This CDR3 is 15 amino acids long. Germline V CDR1 and CDR2: LNHNV, YYDKDF (reference sequence). V was pared by 3 bases and J by 7 bases, with 8 bases of the junction left unmatched. Based on the CDR3 plus reference TRBV15 and TRBJ1-5, the full variable domain is DAMVIQNPRYQVTQFGKPVTLSCSQTLNHNVMYWYQQKSSQAPKLLFHYYDKDFNNEADTPDNFQSRRPNTSFCFLDIRSPGLGDTAMYLCATSSMDREGQPQHFGDGTRLSIL.

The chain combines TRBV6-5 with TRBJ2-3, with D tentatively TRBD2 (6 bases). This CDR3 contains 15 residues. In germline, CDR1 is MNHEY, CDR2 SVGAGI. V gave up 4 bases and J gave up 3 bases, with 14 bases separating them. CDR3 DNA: TGTGCCAGCAGTTCCATCTCACTAGCAACAGATACGCAGTATTTT. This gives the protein CASSSISLATDTQYF.

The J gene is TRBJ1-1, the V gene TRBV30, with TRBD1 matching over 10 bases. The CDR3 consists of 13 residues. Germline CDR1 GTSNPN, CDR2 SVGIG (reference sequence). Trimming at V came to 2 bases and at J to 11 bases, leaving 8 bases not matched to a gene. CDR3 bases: TGTGCCTGGAGTCCCCAGGACAGGGGGAGGGCTTTCTTT. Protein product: CAWSPQDRGRAFF.

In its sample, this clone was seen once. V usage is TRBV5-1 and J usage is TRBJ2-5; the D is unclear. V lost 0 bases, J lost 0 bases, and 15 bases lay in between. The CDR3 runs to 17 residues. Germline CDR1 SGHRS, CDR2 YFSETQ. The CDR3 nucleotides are TGCGCCAGCAGCTTGGGGCCCCATAATTCGTACCAAGAGACCCAGTACTTC. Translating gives CASSLGPHNSYQETQYF.

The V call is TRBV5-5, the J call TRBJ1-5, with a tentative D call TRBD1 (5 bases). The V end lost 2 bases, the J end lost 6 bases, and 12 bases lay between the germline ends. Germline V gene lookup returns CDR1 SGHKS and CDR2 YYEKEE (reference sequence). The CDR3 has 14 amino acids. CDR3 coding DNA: TGTGCCAGCAGCTTCTCACAGGCAAGTCAGCCCCAGCATTTT. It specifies CASSFSQASQPQHF.

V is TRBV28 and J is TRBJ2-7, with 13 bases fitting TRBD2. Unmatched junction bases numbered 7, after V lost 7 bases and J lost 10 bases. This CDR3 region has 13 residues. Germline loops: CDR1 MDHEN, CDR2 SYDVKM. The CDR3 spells CASNPGLAGYQYF. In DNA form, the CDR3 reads TGTGCCAGCAACCCGGGACTAGCGGGATACCAGTACTTC. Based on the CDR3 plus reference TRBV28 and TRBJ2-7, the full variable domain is DVKVTQSSRYLVKRTGEKVFLECVQDMDHENMFWYRQDPGLGLRLIYFSYDVKMKEKGDIPEGYSVSREKKERFSLILESASTNQTSMYLCASNPGLAGYQYFGPGTRLTVT.

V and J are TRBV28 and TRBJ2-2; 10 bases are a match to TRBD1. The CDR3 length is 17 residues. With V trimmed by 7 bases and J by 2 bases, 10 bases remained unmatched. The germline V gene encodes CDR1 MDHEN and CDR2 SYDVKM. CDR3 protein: CASNFARQGANTGELFF. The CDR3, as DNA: TGTGCCAGCAACTTCGCGCGACAGGGGGCCAACACCGGGGAGCTGTTTTTT.

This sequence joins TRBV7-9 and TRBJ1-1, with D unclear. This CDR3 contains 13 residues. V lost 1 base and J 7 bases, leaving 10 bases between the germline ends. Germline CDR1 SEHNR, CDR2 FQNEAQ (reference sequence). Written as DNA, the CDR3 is TGTGCCAGCAGCTTAGTGGAGAGGATTGAAGCTTTCTTT. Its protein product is CASSLVERIEAFF.

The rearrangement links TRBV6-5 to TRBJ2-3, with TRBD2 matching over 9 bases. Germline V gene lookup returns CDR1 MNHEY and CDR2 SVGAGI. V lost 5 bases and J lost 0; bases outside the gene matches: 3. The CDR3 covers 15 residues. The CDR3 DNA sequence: TGTGCCAGCAGTGCGACTAGCGGTAGCACAGATACGCAGTATTTT. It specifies CASSATSGSTDTQYF.

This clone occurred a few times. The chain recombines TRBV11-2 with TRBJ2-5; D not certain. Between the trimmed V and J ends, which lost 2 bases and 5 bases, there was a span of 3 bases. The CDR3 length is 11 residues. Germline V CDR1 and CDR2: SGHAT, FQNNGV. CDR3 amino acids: CASSLLETQYF. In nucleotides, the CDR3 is TGTGCCAGCAGCTTACTCGAGACCCAGTACTTC.

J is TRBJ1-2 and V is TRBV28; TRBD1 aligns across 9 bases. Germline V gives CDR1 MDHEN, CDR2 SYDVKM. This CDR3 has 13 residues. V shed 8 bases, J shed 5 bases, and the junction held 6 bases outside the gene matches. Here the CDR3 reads CASDTGTGYGYTF. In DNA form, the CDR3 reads TGTGCCAGCGACACCGGGACAGGGTATGGCTACACCTTC.